This T cell receptor beta chain was profiled in a study of cytomegalovirus exposure and HLA in healthy donors. In the study overall: Researchers previously reported finding roughly 120 million unique TCR beta sequences from some 180 million T cells.

Germline CDR1 and CDR2: SGHTA and FQGNSA. This CDR3 has 16 amino acids. The V gene lost 1 base and the J gene lost 0 bases, with 13 bases spanning the gap. The PCR ran on 60 Vbeta and 13 Jbeta primers. Some clones are missing from TCRdb's copy, which holds only in-frame ones; the method was immunoSEQ multiplex PCR. Of 200,000 to 250,000 clones in the sample, around 89% were seen once. The receptor comes from a woman between 18 and 30 years old in good health and CMV-seronegative. The chain has TRBV7-2 and TRBJ2-7, with D perhaps matching TRBD1 (6 bases). The sequencing input was PBMCs. The CDR3 DNA is TGTGCCAGCAGCTTAGTGTCCGGACAGAGCTCCTACGAGCAGTACTTC. Translation: CASSLVSGQSSYEQYF.